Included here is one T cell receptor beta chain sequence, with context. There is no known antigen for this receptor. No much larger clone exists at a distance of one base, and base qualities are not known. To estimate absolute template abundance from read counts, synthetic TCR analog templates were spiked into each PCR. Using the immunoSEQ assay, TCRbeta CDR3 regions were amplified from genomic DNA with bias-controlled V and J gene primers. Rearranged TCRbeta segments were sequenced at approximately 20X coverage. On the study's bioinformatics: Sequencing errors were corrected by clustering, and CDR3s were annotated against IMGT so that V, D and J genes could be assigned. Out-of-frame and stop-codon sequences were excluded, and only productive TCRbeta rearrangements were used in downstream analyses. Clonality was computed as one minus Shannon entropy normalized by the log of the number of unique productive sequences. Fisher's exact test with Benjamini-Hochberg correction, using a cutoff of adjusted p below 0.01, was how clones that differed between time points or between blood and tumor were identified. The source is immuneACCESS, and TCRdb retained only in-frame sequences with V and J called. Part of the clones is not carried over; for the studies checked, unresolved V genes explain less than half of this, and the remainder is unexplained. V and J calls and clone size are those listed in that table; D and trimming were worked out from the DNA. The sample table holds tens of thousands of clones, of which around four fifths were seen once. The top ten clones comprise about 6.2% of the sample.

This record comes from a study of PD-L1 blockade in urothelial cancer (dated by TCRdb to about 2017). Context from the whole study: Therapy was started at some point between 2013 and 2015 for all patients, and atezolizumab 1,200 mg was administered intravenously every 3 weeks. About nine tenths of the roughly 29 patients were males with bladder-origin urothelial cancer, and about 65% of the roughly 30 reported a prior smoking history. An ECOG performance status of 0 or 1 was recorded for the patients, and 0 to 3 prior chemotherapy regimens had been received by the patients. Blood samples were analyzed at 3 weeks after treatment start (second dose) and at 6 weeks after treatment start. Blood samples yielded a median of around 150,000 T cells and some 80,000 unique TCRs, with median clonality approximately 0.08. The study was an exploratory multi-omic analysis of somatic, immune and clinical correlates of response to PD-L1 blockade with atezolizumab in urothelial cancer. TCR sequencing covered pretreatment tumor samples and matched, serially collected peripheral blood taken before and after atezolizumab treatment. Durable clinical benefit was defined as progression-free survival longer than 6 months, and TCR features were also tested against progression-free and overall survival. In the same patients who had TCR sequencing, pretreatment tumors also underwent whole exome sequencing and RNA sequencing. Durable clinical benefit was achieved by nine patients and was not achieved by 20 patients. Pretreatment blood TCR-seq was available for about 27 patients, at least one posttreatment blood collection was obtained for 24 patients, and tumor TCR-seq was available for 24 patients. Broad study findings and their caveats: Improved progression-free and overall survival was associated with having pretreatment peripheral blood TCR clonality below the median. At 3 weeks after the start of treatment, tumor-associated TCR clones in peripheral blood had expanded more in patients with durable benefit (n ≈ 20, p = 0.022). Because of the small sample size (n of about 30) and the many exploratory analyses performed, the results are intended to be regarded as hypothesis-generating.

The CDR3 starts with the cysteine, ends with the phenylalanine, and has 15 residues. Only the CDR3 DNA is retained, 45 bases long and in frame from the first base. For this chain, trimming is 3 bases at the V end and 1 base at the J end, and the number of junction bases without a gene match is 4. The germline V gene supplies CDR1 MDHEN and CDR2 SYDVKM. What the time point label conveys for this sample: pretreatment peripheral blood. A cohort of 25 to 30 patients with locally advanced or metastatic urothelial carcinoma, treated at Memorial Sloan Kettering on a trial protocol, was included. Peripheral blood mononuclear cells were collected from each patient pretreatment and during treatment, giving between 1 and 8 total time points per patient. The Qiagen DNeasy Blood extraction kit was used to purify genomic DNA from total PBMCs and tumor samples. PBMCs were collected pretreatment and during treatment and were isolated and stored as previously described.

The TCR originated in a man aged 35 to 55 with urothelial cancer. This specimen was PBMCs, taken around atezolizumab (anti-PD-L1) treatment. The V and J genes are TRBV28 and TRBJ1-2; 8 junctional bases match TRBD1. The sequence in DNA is TGTGCCAGCAGTTTCAGGGGGCGGGTTAACTATGGCTACACCTTC. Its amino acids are CASSFRGRVNYGYTF.